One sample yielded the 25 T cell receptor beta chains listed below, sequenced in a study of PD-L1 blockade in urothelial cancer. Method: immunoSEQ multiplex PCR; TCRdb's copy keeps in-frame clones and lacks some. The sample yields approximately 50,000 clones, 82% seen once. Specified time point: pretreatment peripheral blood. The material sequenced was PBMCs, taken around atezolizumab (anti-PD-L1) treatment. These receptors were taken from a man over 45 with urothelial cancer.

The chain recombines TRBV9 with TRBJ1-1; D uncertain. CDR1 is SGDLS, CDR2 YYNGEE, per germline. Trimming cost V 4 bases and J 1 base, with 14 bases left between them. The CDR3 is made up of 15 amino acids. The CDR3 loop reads CASSPTHARNTEAFF. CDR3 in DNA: TGTGCCAGCAGCCCCACTCATGCCCGGAACACTGAAGCTTTCTTT.

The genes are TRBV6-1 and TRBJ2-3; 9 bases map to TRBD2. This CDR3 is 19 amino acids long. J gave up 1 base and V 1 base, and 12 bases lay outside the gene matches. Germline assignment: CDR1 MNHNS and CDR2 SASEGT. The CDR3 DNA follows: TGTGCCAGCAGTGAAGTGCTTAGCGGGAGTTCAACAGGCACAGATACGCAGTATTTT. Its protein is CASSEVLSGSSTGTDTQYF.

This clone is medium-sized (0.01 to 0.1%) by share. CDR3 loop: CASSDEGQGDGYTF. The CDR3 region has the DNA TGTGCCAGCAGTGACGAGGGACAGGGGGATGGCTACACCTTC. V and J are TRBV6-4 and TRBJ1-2, with 11 positions matching TRBD1. Per the germline V gene, CDR1 is MRHNA and CDR2 is SNTAGT. With 2 bases clipped from V and 6 bases from J, the junction kept 2 bases outside the gene matches. The CDR3 runs to 14 residues.

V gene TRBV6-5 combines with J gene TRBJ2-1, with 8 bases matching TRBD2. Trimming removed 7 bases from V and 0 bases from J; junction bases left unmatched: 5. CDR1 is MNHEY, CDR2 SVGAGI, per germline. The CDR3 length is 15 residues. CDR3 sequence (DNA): TGTGCCAGCACCACCGGGGGGGGCTCCTACAATGAGCAGTTCTTC. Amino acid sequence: CASTTGGGSYNEQFF.

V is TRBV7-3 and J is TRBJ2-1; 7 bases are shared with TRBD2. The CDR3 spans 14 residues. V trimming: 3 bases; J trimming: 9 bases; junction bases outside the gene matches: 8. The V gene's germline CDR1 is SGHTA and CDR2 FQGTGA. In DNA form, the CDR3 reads TGTGCCAGCAGCTTTAGGACTAGTCGGGTTGAGCAGTTCTTC. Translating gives CASSFRTSRVEQFF.

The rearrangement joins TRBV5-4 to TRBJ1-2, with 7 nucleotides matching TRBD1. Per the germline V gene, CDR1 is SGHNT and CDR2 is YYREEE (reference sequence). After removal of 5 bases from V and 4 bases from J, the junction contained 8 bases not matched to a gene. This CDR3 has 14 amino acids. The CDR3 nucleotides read TGTGCCAGCAGGGGTGGGGACAGCTCCTATGGCTACACCTTC. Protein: CASRGGDSSYGYTF.

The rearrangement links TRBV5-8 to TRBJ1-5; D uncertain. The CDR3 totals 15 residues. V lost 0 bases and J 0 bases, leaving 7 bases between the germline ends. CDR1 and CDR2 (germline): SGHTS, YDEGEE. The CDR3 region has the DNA TGTGCCAGCAGCTTGGAGTGGGCTAGCAATCAGCCCCAGCATTTT. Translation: CASSLEWASNQPQHF.

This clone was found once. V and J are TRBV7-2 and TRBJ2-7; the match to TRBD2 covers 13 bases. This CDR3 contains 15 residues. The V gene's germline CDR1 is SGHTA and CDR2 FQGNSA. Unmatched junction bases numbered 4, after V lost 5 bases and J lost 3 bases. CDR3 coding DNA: TGTGCCAGCAGCCTTTGGACTAGCGGGAGCTACGAGCAGTACTTC. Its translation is CASSLWTSGSYEQYF.

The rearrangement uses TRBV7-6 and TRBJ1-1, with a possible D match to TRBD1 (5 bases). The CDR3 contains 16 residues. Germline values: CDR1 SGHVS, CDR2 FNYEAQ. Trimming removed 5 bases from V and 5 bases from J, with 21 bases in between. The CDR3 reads CASSPRPLGGGTEAFF. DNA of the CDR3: TGTGCCAGCAGCCCCCGCCCATTGGGGGGTGGGACTGAAGCTTTCTTT.

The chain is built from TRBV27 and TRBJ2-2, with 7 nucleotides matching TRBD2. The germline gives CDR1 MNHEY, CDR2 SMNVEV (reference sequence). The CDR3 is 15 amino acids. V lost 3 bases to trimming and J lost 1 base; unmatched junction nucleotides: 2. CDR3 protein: CASSFAGENTGELFF. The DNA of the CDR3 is TGTGCCAGCAGTTTCGCGGGAGAGAACACCGGGGAGCTGTTTTTT.

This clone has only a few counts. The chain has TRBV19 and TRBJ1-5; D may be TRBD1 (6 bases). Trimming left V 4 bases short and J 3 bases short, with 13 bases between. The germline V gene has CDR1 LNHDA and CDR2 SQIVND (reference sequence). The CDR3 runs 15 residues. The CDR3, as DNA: TGTGCCAGTAGTACCAGGACAGATACCAATCAGCCCCAGCATTTT. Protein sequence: CASSTRTDTNQPQHF.

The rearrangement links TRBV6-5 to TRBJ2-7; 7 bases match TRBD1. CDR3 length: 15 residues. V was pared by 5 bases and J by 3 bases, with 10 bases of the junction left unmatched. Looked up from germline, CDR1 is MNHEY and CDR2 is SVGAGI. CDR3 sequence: CASSRRQGNGYEQYV. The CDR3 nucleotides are TGTGCCAGCAGTAGGCGACAGGGTAACGGCTACGAGCAGTACGTC.

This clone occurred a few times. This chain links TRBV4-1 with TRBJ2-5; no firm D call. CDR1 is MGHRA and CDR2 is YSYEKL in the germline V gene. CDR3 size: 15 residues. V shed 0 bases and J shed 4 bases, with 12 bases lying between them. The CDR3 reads CASSQDSLALETQYF. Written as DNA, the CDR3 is TGCGCCAGCAGCCAAGATTCCTTGGCCTTAGAGACCCAGTACTTC.

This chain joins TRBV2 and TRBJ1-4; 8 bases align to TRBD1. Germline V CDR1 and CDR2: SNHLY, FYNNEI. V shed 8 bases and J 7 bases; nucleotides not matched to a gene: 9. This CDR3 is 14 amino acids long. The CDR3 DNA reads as TGTGCCAGCTCAAACCGACAGGGGTCTGAAAAACTGTTTTTT. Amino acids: CASSNRQGSEKLFF.

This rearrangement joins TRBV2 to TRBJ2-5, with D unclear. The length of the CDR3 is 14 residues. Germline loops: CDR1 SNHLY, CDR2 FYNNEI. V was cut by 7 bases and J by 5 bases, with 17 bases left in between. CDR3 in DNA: TGTGCCAGCAATCCGGGTTCAAGCCGGGAGACCCAGTACTTC. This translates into CASNPGSSRETQYF.

As DNA, the CDR3 is TGCAGCGTTGAGACAGGGAAATACAATGAGCAGTTCTTC. It is translated as CSVETGKYNEQFF. The chain employs TRBV29-1 and TRBJ2-1; 7 nucleotides align to TRBD1. From germline, CDR1 is SQVTM and CDR2 ANQGSEA. The CDR3 extends over 13 amino acids. With V trimmed by 3 bases and J by 4 bases, 3 bases remained unmatched.

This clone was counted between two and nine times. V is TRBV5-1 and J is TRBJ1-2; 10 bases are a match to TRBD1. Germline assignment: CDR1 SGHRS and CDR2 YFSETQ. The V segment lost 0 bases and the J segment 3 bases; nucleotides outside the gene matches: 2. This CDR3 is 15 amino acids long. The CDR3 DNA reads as TGCGCCAGCAGCTTGGCCGGGACAGGGGACTATGGCTACACCTTC. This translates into CASSLAGTGDYGYTF.

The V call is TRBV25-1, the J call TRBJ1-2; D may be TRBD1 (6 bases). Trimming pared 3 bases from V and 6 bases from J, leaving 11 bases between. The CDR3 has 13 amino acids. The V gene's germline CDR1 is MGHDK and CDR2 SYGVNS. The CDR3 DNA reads TGTGCCAGCAGTGATCGGTGGGACAATGGCTACACCTTC. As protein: CASSDRWDNGYTF.

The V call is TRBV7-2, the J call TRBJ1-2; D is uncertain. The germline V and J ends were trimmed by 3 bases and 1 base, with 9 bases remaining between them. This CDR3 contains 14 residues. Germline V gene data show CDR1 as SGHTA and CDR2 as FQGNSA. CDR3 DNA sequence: TGTGCCAGCAGCTTGCACGAGATTAACTATGGCTACACCTTC. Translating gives CASSLHEINYGYTF.

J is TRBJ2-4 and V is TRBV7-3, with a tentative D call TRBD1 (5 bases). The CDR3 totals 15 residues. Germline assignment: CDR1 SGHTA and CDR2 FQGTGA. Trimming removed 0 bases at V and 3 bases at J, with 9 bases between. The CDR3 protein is CASSLTGDGKNIQYF. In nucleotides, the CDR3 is TGTGCCAGCAGCTTAACAGGGGATGGCAAAAACATTCAGTACTTC.

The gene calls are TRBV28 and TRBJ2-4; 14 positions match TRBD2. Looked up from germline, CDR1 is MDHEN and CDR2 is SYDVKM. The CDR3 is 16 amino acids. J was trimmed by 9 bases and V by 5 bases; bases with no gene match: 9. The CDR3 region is CASSSGTSGGRGIQYF. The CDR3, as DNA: TGTGCCAGCAGTAGCGGGACTAGCGGGGGAAGGGGCATTCAGTACTTC.

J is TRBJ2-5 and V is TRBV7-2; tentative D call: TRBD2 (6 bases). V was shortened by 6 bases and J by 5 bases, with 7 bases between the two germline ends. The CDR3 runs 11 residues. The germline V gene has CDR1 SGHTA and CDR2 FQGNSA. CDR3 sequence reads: CASREGETQYF. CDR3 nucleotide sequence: TGTGCCAGCAGGGAGGGTGAGACCCAGTACTTC.

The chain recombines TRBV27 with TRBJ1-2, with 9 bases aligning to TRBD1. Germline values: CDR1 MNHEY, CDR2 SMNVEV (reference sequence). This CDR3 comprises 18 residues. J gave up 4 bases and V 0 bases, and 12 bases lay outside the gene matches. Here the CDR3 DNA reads TGTGCCAGCAGTTTATCGCTTCGAGAGGACAGGGGCCTCTATGGCTACACCTTC. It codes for CASSLSLREDRGLYGYTF.

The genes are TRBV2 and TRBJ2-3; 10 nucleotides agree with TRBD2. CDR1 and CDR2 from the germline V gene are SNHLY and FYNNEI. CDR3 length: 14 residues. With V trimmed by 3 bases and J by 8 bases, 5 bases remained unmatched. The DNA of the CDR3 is TGTGCCAGCAGTGAGAAGCGGGGGGGAGGTACGCAGTATTTT. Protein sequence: CASSEKRGGGTQYF.

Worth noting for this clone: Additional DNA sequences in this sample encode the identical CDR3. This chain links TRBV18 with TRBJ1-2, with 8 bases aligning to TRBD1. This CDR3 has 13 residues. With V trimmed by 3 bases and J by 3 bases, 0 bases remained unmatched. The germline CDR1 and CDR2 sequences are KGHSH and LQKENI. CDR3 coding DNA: TGTGCCAGCTCACCGGGACAGGACTATGGCTACACCTTC. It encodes CASSPGQDYGYTF.